The sample holds many counts of the clone carrying this T cell receptor beta chain. Its antigen is undetermined. Time point of the sample: patch test 1, 2 weeks after DPC sensitization. Treatment described: therapeutic diphenylcyclopropenone sensitization with weekly scalp DPC. This entry belongs to a study of human T cells and chemical hapten exposure. Study at large: Patches with 0.01% DPC went on the upper back, and the tests were read at 6 days. Points from the study as a whole: The number of TCRs above 1 in 1000 frequency did not change after DPC sensitization.

Via MiXCR, TCRdb re-called the RACE reads, giving one row per CDR3 protein. The sample contains under 85,000 distinct CDR3 sequences, 10% to 13% of which appear only once. Sequenced material: whole blood, taken in connection with sensitization to the hapten diphenylcyclopropenone (DPC). The TCR sequence derives from a woman aged 50 to 65 with alopecia areata. Some clones in this sample may be carry-over from other donors' samples.

CDR3: CASSTGIYEQYF. The CDR3 region has the DNA TGCGCCAGCAGTACAGGGATCTACGAGCAGTACTTC. The rearrangement uses TRBV10-2 and TRBJ2-7, with D possibly being TRBD1 (6 bases). CDR1 and CDR2 (germline): WSHSY, SAAADI. Trimming took 5 bases from V and 3 from J, leaving 8 bases between them. This CDR3 region has 12 residues.